This TCR beta chain is drawn from a study of blood T cells in healthy people across ages. For the study at large: About one barcoded beta molecule was captured per two T cells (by template switching). Regarding the study as a whole: Estimated diversity across one million T cells was deemed an underestimate.

The CDR3 runs 14 residues. The germline V gene encodes CDR1 SEHNR and CDR2 FQNEAQ (reference sequence). Trimming removed 3 bases from V and 5 bases from J, with 14 bases in between. A word on this clonotype: What it recognizes is unknown.

Next came a second PCR, run for about 6 to 12 cycles, which used a sample-barcoded 5' primer along with a J-beta primer mix. TCRdb fed the 5' RACE reads into MiXCR, producing one record per CDR3 protein. The repertoire has about 810,000 distinct CDR3 sequences, 36% of them found once; the top ten carry under 15%. The sequencing input was blood. The receptor comes from a man aged 18 to 30 in good health. V and J are TRBV7-9 and TRBJ2-7, with D uncertain. The CDR3 reads CASSFTTAVDEQYF. In DNA, the CDR3 is TGTGCCAGCAGCTTCACAACAGCCGTCGACGAGCAGTACTTC.